This T cell receptor beta chain was recovered during a study of T cell repertoires in aging, cancer and after chemotherapy. TCR beta rearrangements were amplified from peripheral blood genomic DNA. CDR1 is LGHNA, CDR2 YSLEER, per germline. This CDR3 contains 17 residues. TRB rearrangements spanning V, D and J were amplified using mixed TRB-A/B primers. TCRdb re-called the multiplex PCR reads through MiXCR, storing one row per CDR3 protein. The sample consists of fewer than 4,500 distinct CDR3 sequences, roughly 40% of them appearing once. General study points: Loss of evenness, beyond lost richness, contributed to age-related TCR diversity decline in cancer patients.

On this clonotype itself: Antigen specificity is unknown. One end of the junction is discordant with germline, which a read error may explain.

Sequencing input: blood. This clonotype originated in a human donor with a solid tumor. The V gene is TRBV4-3, the J gene TRBJ2-2; 10 positions match TRBD1. The CDR3 region is CASSLGSGTGDTGELFF. DNA for the CDR3: TGTGCCAGCAGCCTCGGATCCGGGACAGGGGACACCGGGGAGCTGTTTTTT.